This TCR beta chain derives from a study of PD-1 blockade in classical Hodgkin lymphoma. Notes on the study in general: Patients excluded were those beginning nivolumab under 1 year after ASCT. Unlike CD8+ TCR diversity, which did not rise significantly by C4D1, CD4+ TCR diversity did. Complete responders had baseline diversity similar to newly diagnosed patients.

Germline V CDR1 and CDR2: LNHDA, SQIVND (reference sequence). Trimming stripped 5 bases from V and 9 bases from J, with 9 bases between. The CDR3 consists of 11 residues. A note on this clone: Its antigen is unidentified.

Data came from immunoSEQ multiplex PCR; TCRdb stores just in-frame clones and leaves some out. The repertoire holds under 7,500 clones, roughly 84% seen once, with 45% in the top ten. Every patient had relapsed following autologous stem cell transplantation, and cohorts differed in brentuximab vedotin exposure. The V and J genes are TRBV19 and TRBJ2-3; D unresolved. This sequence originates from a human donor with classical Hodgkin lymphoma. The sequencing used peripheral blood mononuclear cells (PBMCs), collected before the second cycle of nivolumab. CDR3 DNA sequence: TGTGCCAGTAGTGCACTTGCAACGCAGTATTTT. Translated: CASSALATQYF.